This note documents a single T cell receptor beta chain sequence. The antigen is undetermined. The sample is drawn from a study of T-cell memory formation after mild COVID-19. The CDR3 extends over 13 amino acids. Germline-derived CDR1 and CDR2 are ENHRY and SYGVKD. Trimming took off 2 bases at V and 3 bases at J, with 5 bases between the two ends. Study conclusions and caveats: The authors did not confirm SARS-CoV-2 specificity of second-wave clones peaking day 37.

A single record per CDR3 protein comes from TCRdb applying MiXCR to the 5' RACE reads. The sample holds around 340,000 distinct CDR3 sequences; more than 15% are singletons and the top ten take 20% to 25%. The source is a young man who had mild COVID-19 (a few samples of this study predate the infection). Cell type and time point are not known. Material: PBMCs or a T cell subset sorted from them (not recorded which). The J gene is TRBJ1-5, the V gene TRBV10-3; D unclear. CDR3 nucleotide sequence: TGTGCCATCAGTGAGAATGACAATCAGCCCCAGCATTTT. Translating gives CAISENDNQPQHF.